This entry lists 9 T cell receptor beta chains sequenced from one sample in a study of blood T cell repertoires in COVID-19 (dated by TCRdb to about 2020). Library preparation was by the immunoSEQ multiplex PCR assay. This immuneACCESS table, as held by TCRdb, lists in-frame sequences with V and J called but not all clones. Of the missing ones, under half trace to an unresolved V gene in checked studies; the others have no known cause. The sample table shows 450,000 or so clones, and around 90% are seen once. The top ten constitute 0.7% to 1% of the sample. The source material was peripheral blood. The origin of the receptors is a man between 18 and 35 years old with COVID-19, enrolled during active disease.

This clone occurred a few times. This chain connects TRBV14 to TRBJ1-2; possibly TRBD1 for D (5 bases). CDR1 SGHDN and CDR2 FVKESK come from the germline V gene. Trimming stripped 1 base from V and 6 bases from J, with 9 bases between. The CDR3 is made up of 13 amino acids. CDR3 nucleotides: TGTGCCAGCAGCCAAGTCGACAGCCATGGCTACACCTTC. Translating it yields CASSQVDSHGYTF.

The chain's CDR3 is CAWSSTPYQETQYF. CDR3 nucleotides: TGTGCCTGGAGTTCTACCCCGTACCAAGAGACCCAGTACTTC. The chain joins TRBV30 to TRBJ2-5; no definite D call. Trimming took 2 bases from V and 0 from J, leaving 10 bases between them. The germline CDR1 and CDR2 sequences are GTSNPN and SVGIG (reference sequence). This CDR3 contains 14 residues. Full variable domain (outside the CDR3, taken from reference TRBV30 and TRBJ2-5): SQTIHQWPATLVQPVGSPLSLECTVEGTSNPNLYWYRQAAGRGLQLLFYSVGIGQISSEVPQNLSASRPQDRQFILSSKKLLLSDSGFYLCAWSSTPYQETQYFGPGTRLLVL.

This chain connects TRBV11-3 to TRBJ2-7; tentative D call: TRBD2 (5 bases). Germline V gene sequence: CDR1 SGHNT, CDR2 YENEEA. This CDR3 has 12 residues. V shed 5 bases and J shed 5 bases, with 10 bases lying between them. The CDR3 loop reads CASSRGWDEQYF. For the CDR3, the DNA is TGTGCCAGCAGCCGAGGGTGGGACGAGCAGTACTTC.

This chain links TRBV11-3 with TRBJ2-1; possibly TRBD2 for D (5 bases). This CDR3 has 13 residues. Germline CDR1 is SGHNT and CDR2 is YENEEA. The V and J ends lost 6 bases and 9 bases respectively, with 15 bases between them. The CDR3 nucleotides read TGTGCCAGCAGTCAACCCGCTACTAGTGAGCAGTTCTTC. Amino acids: CASSQPATSEQFF.

This clone has just one count. CDR3 loop: CASGGQNSDNEQFF. As DNA, the CDR3 is TGTGCCAGCGGGGGACAGAATTCGGACAATGAGCAGTTCTTC. The chain combines TRBV2 with TRBJ2-1, with 7 positions matching TRBD1. This CDR3 is built from 14 residues. In germline, CDR1 is SNHLY, CDR2 FYNNEI. After removal of 8 bases from V and 5 bases from J, the junction contained 9 bases not matched to a gene.

J is TRBJ1-4 and V is TRBV5-1, with 7 bases that match TRBD1. The CDR3 contains 17 residues. CDR1 and CDR2 (germline): SGHRS, YFSETQ. The V and J ends lost 1 base and 7 bases, in that order; junction bases with no gene match: 13. CDR3 sequence reads: CASSLLSPGQGGEKLFF. The CDR3 DNA reads as TGCGCCAGCAGCTTGTTATCCCCAGGCCAGGGGGGTGAAAAACTGTTTTTT.

This rearrangement joins TRBV5-6 to TRBJ1-6; D is unresolved. Trimming took 4 bases from V and 11 from J, leaving 19 bases between them. The CDR3 is 15 residues long. CDR1 is SGHDT, CDR2 YYEEEE, per germline. The CDR3, as DNA: TGTGCCAGCAGCCGGGGTTCAGGCCGGACCCCACCCCTCCACTTT. Protein product: CASSRGSGRTPPLHF. The full variable domain, its missing parts supplied by reference TRBV5-6 and TRBJ1-6, is DAGVTQSPTHLIKTRGQQVTLRCSPKSGHDTVSWYQQALGQGPQFIFQYYEEEERQRGNFPDRFSGHQFPNYSSELNVNALLLGDSALYLCASSRGSGRTPPLHFGNGTRLTVT.

This chain joins TRBV5-6 and TRBJ2-7; the D gene is possibly TRBD2 (5 bases). Trimming left V 6 bases short and J 4 bases short, with 17 bases between. The germline gives CDR1 SGHDT, CDR2 YYEEEE. There are 14 residues in the CDR3. The CDR3 DNA reads as TGTGCCAGCACCATGTTTAGGGAGTATTACGAGCAGTACTTC. This gives the protein CASTMFREYYEQYF. The full variable domain, with the rest looked up from reference TRBV5-6 and TRBJ2-7, is DAGVTQSPTHLIKTRGQQVTLRCSPKSGHDTVSWYQQALGQGPQFIFQYYEEEERQRGNFPDRFSGHQFPNYSSELNVNALLLGDSALYLCASTMFREYYEQYFGPGTRLTVT.

This clone was observed once. V is TRBV5-1 and J is TRBJ1-3; perhaps TRBD1 as D (6 bases). The CDR3 length is 17 residues. From germline, CDR1 is SGHRS and CDR2 YFSETQ. Trimming removed 0 bases from V and 0 bases from J, with 13 bases in between. The CDR3 is CASSLEGGQNSGNTIYF. Here the CDR3 DNA reads TGCGCCAGCAGCTTGGAAGGTGGACAGAACTCTGGAAACACCATATATTTT.